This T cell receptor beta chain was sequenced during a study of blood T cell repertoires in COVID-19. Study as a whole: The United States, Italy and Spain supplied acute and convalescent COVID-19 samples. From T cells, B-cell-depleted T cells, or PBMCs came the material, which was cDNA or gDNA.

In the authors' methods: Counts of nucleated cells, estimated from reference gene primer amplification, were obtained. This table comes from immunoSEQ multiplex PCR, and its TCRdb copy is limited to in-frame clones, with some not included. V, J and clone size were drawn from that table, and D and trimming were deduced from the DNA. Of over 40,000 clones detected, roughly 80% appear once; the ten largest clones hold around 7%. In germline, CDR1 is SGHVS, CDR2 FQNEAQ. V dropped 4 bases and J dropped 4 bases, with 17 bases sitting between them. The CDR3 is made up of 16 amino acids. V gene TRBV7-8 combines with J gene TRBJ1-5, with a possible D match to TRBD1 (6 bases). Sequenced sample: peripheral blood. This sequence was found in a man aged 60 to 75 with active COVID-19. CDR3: CASSSGFGQRNQPQHF. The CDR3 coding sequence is TGTGCCAGCAGCTCGGGTTTCGGACAGAGAAATCAGCCCCAGCATTTT. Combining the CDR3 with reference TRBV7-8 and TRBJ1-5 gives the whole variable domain GAGVSQSPRYKVAKRGQDVALRCDPISGHVSLFWYQQALGQGPEFLTYFQNEAQLDKSGLPSDRFFAERPEGSVSTLKIQRTQQEDSAVYLCASSSGFGQRNQPQHFGDGTRLSIL.